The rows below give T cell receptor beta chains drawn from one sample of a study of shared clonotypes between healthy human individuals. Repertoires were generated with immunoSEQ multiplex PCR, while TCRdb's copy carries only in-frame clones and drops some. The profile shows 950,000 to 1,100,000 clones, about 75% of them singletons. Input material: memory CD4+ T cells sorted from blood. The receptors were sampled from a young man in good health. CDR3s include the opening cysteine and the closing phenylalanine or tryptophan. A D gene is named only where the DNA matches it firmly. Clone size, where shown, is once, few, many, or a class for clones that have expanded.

cdr3_nt: TGTGCCAGCAGGGCGGGAACTAGCACAGATACGCAGTATTTT
cdr3_aa: CASRAGTSTDTQYF
j_call: TRBJ2-3
d_call: NA
clone_size: NA
cdr3_length: 14
v_call: TRBV6-6

cdr3_nt: TGCGCCAGCAGCCATCTCACCGATTCACCCCTCCACTTT
cdr3_aa: CASSHLTDSPLHF
j_call: TRBJ1-6
d_call: NA
clone_size: once
cdr3_length: 13
v_call: TRBV5-1

cdr3_nt: TGTGCCAGCAGCACCGGGACAGGCCTGAACACTGAAGCTTTCTTT
cdr3_aa: CASSTGTGLNTEAFF
j_call: TRBJ1-1
d_call: TRBD1
clone_size: NA
cdr3_length: 15
v_call: TRBV11-3

cdr3_nt: TGTGCCACCAGCAGAAAGGCCGATGGGGAGACCCAGTACTTC
cdr3_aa: CATSRKADGETQYF
j_call: TRBJ2-5
d_call: NA
clone_size: NA
cdr3_length: 14
v_call: TRBV15

cdr3_nt: TGTGCCAGCAGTTGGGCTGGGGGTGGCTATGGCTACACCTTC
cdr3_aa: CASSWAGGGYGYTF
j_call: TRBJ1-2
d_call: NA
clone_size: NA
cdr3_length: 14
v_call: TRBV28

cdr3_nt: TGTGCCAGCAGCCCCCGTTGGGGGTCTCTTAGAGAGCAGTACTTC
cdr3_aa: CASSPRWGSLREQYF
j_call: TRBJ2-7
d_call: NA
clone_size: NA
cdr3_length: 15
v_call: TRBV11-2

cdr3_nt: TGTGCCAGCGGGATATTTGGGGGAAGTGGCGAGCAGTACTTC
cdr3_aa: CASGIFGGSGEQYF
j_call: TRBJ2-7
d_call: NA
clone_size: once
cdr3_length: 14
v_call: TRBV2

cdr3_nt: TGTGCCAGCAGTTACTGGGGAGGGGAGGATTCACCCCTCCACTTT
cdr3_aa: CASSYWGGEDSPLHF
j_call: TRBJ1-6
d_call: NA
clone_size: NA
cdr3_length: 15
v_call: TRBV6-6

cdr3_nt: TGTGCCAGCTCACGCGAGCGACAGGGGGTAATTCAAGAGACCCAGTACTTC
cdr3_aa: CASSRERQGVIQETQYF
j_call: TRBJ2-5
d_call: TRBD1
clone_size: once
cdr3_length: 17
v_call: TRBV18

cdr3_nt: TGCGCCAGCAGCTTGGGGACAGGGGACAACTCTGGGGCCAACGTCCTGACTTTC
cdr3_aa: CASSLGTGDNSGANVLTF
j_call: TRBJ2-6
d_call: TRBD1
clone_size: NA
cdr3_length: 18
v_call: TRBV5-1

cdr3_nt: TGTGCCAGCAGTGTCAGGGGTTACGAGCAGTACTTC
cdr3_aa: CASSVRGYEQYF
j_call: TRBJ2-7
d_call: NA
clone_size: few
cdr3_length: 12
v_call: TRBV6-1

cdr3_nt: TGTGCCAGTAGGCGGACTAGCGGTACCTACGAGCAGTACTTC
cdr3_aa: CASRRTSGTYEQYF
j_call: TRBJ2-7
d_call: TRBD2
clone_size: NA
cdr3_length: 14
v_call: TRBV19

cdr3_nt: TGTGCCAGCAGCTCAGGACTAGCGGGACTGGCAGATACGCAGTATTTT
cdr3_aa: CASSSGLAGLADTQYF
j_call: TRBJ2-3
d_call: TRBD2
clone_size: NA
cdr3_length: 16
v_call: TRBV9

cdr3_nt: TGTGCCTGGAGTGTGCGGGGGAAGGGGACAGATACGCAGTATTTT
cdr3_aa: CAWSVRGKGTDTQYF
j_call: TRBJ2-3
d_call: TRBD2
clone_size: NA
cdr3_length: 15
v_call: TRBV30

cdr3_nt: TGTGCCAGCAGTATACGGGAGGGCCCCTACAATGAGCAGTTCTTC
cdr3_aa: CASSIREGPYNEQFF
j_call: TRBJ2-1
d_call: TRBD2
clone_size: NA
cdr3_length: 15
v_call: TRBV6-5

cdr3_nt: TGCGCCAGCAGCTCTCAGGGTAACGGGGATACGCAGTATTTT
cdr3_aa: CASSSQGNGDTQYF
j_call: TRBJ2-3
d_call: NA
clone_size: NA
cdr3_length: 14
v_call: TRBV5-1

cdr3_nt: TGTGCCAGCAGCTCCCCTCGACAGACAGGGGGCTTTGCTAACACCATATATTTT
cdr3_aa: CASSSPRQTGGFANTIYF
j_call: TRBJ1-3
d_call: TRBD1
clone_size: few
cdr3_length: 18
v_call: TRBV7-9

cdr3_nt: TGCGCCAGCAGCTTGGGAGTATTAGAGACCCAGTACTTC
cdr3_aa: CASSLGVLETQYF
j_call: TRBJ2-5
d_call: NA
clone_size: few
cdr3_length: 13
v_call: TRBV5-1

cdr3_nt: TGTGCCAGCAGTTCCACAGTAGCCAGCAATCAGCCCCAGCATTTT
cdr3_aa: CASSSTVASNQPQHF
j_call: TRBJ1-5
d_call: NA
clone_size: NA
cdr3_length: 15
v_call: TRBV28

cdr3_nt: TGTGCCAGCAGTTCACCCCCGAATTCACCCCTCCACTTT
cdr3_aa: CASSSPPNSPLHF
j_call: TRBJ1-6
d_call: NA
clone_size: NA
cdr3_length: 13
v_call: TRBV6-5

cdr3_nt: TGTGCCAGCAGTTCGACTAGCGGGAGCGATGAGCAGTTCTTC
cdr3_aa: CASSSTSGSDEQFF
j_call: TRBJ2-1
d_call: TRBD2
clone_size: NA
cdr3_length: 14
v_call: TRBV2

cdr3_nt: TGTCCCCAGGTTGCAACTAATGAAAAACTGTTTTTT
cdr3_aa: CPQVATNEKLFF
j_call: TRBJ1-4
d_call: NA
clone_size: NA
cdr3_length: 12
v_call: TRBV7-9

cdr3_nt: TGTGCCAGCAGCGACGGCCCCTATGGCTACACCTTC
cdr3_aa: CASSDGPYGYTF
j_call: TRBJ1-2
d_call: NA
clone_size: NA
cdr3_length: 12
v_call: TRBV9

cdr3_nt: TGTGCCATCAGTGAGTTAAGCTACAATGAGCAGTTCTTC
cdr3_aa: CAISELSYNEQFF
j_call: TRBJ2-1
d_call: NA
clone_size: NA
cdr3_length: 13
v_call: TRBV10-3

cdr3_nt: TGCGCCAGCAGTGAATCCGGGGAGCTGTTTTTT
cdr3_aa: CASSESGELFF
j_call: TRBJ2-2
d_call: NA
clone_size: NA
cdr3_length: 11
v_call: TRBV10-1

cdr3_nt: TGTGCCAGCGGGACTGGGCAGTCGCAGTTCTTC
cdr3_aa: CASGTGQSQFF
j_call: TRBJ2-1
d_call: NA
clone_size: NA
cdr3_length: 11
v_call: TRBV9